These 20 T cell receptor beta chains share one sample of origin, sequenced in a study of cytomegalovirus exposure and HLA in healthy donors. It was with 60 Vbeta and 13 Jbeta primers that the PCR ran. Using immunoSEQ multiplex PCR, the repertoire was profiled, and TCRdb retains in-frame clones only, with some absent. Of about 80,000 clones in the sample, 70% to 85% are singletons; the top ten hold roughly 12%. The sequenced material came from PBMCs. The source is a human donor in good health.

V is TRBV29-1 and J is TRBJ2-5; maybe TRBD1 (5 bases). Germline CDR1 SQVTM, CDR2 ANQGSEA. There are 13 residues in the CDR3. V was clipped by 5 bases and J by 5 bases, with 15 bases between them. The CDR3 coding sequence is TGCAGCGTTTTCACAGGAGCTTGGGAGACCCAGTACTTC. Its translation: CSVFTGAWETQYF.

The chain has TRBV5-6 and TRBJ1-2; TRBD1 agrees at 9 bases. V was clipped by 2 bases and J by 6 bases; unmatched bases: 8. Germline V gene lookup returns CDR1 SGHDT and CDR2 YYEEEE. This CDR3 is 15 amino acids long. CDR3 nucleotide sequence: TGTGCCAGCAGCTTAAGGGACAGGGTGGCCCATGGCTACACCTTC. Translated: CASSLRDRVAHGYTF.

The J gene is TRBJ2-7, the V gene TRBV6-1; TRBD1 might be the D (6 bases). The V end lost 0 bases, the J end lost 6 bases, and 15 bases lay between the germline ends. The CDR3 runs 15 residues. Germline V gene sequence: CDR1 MNHNS, CDR2 SASEGT. CDR3: CASSEATQGLPEQYF. CDR3 nucleotide sequence: TGTGCCAGCAGTGAAGCAACTCAGGGGTTACCCGAGCAGTACTTC.

This clone was recorded many times. The chain uses TRBV12-5 and TRBJ1-5; D possibly corresponds to TRBD1 (5 bases). CDR1 LGHNT and CDR2 FRNRAP come from the germline V gene. CDR3 size: 14 residues. V lost 1 base to trimming and J lost 6 bases, with 10 bases between them. Written as DNA, the CDR3 is TGTGCTAGTGGTTTGGGGGGGGGAGCTCAGCCCCAGCATTTT. Residues: CASGLGGGAQPQHF.

J is TRBJ1-1 and V is TRBV9; D unresolved. CDR3 length: 15 residues. Trimming shortened V by 4 bases and J by 1 base, and 14 bases separated the two germline ends. The germline V gene has CDR1 SGDLS and CDR2 YYNGEE. CDR3 amino acids: CASSPREAGNTEAFF. The CDR3 DNA sequence: TGTGCCAGCAGCCCAAGGGAGGCAGGGAACACTGAAGCTTTCTTT.

The CDR3 DNA follows: TGTGCCAGCAGTGCAACGTGGGGACAGGGAACCGCCTACGAGCAGTACTTC. Amino acid sequence: CASSATWGQGTAYEQYF. This chain connects TRBV25-1 to TRBJ2-7; 9 nucleotides align to TRBD1. Losses at the gene ends were 4 bases for V and 2 bases for J; bases not matched to a gene: 12. The CDR3 runs 17 residues. Germline CDR1 is MGHDK and CDR2 is SYGVNS.

The chain links TRBV6-1 to TRBJ1-5; D not certain. Trimming cost V 8 bases and J 5 bases, with 16 bases left between them. There are 14 residues in the CDR3. Germline V lookup: CDR1 MNHNS, CDR2 SASEGT. The CDR3 here is CASSLGVWDQPQHF. The DNA of the CDR3 is TGTGCCAGCTCCCTCGGGGTGTGGGATCAGCCCCAGCATTTT.

J is TRBJ2-7 and V is TRBV5-1; no reliable D call. Germline V gene lookup returns CDR1 SGHRS and CDR2 YFSETQ. CDR3 length: 15 residues. V was shortened by 2 bases and J by 2 bases, with 14 bases between the two germline ends. The chain's CDR3 is CASSLSAGSTYEQYF. The CDR3 DNA is TGCGCCAGCAGCTTAAGTGCAGGTTCCACCTACGAGCAGTACTTC. Based on the CDR3 plus reference TRBV5-1 and TRBJ2-7, the full variable domain is KAGVTQTPRYLIKTRGQQVTLSCSPISGHRSVSWYQQTPGQGLQFLFEYFSETQRNKGNFPGRFSGRQFSNSRSEMNVSTLELGDSALYLCASSLSAGSTYEQYFGPGTRLTVT.

The chain uses TRBV2 and TRBJ1-3; D is uncertain. Germline assignment: CDR1 SNHLY and CDR2 FYNNEI. The CDR3 length is 13 residues. Trimming removed 6 bases at V and 0 bases at J, with 6 bases between. The CDR3 coding sequence is TGTGCCAGCAGGAGAGTCTCTGGAAACACCATATATTTT. Translation gives CASRRVSGNTIYF. Filled out from reference TRBV2 and TRBJ1-3, the complete variable domain reads EPEVTQTPSHQVTQMGQEVILRCVPISNHLYFYWYRQILGQKVEFLVSFYNNEISEKSEIFDDQFSVERPDGSNFTLKIRSTKLEDSAMYFCASRRVSGNTIYFGEGSWLTVV.

The chain carries TRBV7-9 and TRBJ1-6; D possibly corresponds to TRBD1 (5 bases). V was cut by 5 bases and J by 5 bases, with 19 bases left in between. There are 17 residues in the CDR3. The germline gives CDR1 SEHNR, CDR2 FQNEAQ (reference sequence). CDR3 nucleotide sequence: TGTGCCAGCAGCCCTGACAGAGGAGATCCTAATAATTCACCCCTCCACTTT. This gives the protein CASSPDRGDPNNSPLHF.

This chain joins TRBV4-1 and TRBJ1-4; no firm D call. The CDR3 loop spans 13 amino acids. The V end lost 1 base, the J end lost 10 bases, and 10 bases lay between the germline ends. Germline V CDR1 and CDR2: MGHRA, YSYEKL. CDR3 in amino acids: CASSQGGFGKLFF. The CDR3 DNA sequence: TGCGCCAGCAGCCAAGGAGGGTTCGGAAAACTGTTTTTT.

This clone has a handful of counts. The rearrangement links TRBV5-6 to TRBJ1-6; tentatively, D is TRBD1 (5 bases). The CDR3 has 16 amino acids. Trimming cost V 4 bases and J 8 bases, with 19 bases left between them. Germline CDR1 SGHDT, CDR2 YYEEEE. The CDR3 is CASSTGSHTGDSPLHF. CDR3 sequence (DNA): TGTGCCAGCAGCACCGGATCCCACACGGGGGATTCACCCCTCCACTTT.

Comment on this clone: The junction differs from germline at one of its ends, possibly a read error. The rearrangement uses TRBV5-6 and TRBJ1-2; no clear D gene. The CDR3 runs to 15 residues. The V gene's germline CDR1 is SGHDT and CDR2 YYEEEE. Written as DNA, the CDR3 is TGTGCCAGCAGCTTGGATGAGGGCACTAACTATGGCTACCCCTTC. This sequence encodes CASSLDEGTNYGYPF.

J is TRBJ2-7 and V is TRBV13, with 9 bases aligning to TRBD1. The V gene's germline CDR1 is PRHDT and CDR2 FYEKMQ (reference sequence). After removal of 0 bases from V and 9 bases from J, the junction contained 15 bases not matched to a gene. The CDR3 runs 17 residues. For the CDR3, the DNA is TGTGCCAGCAGCTTAGGGGGGCTCTTGGGACAGGGATCCCGGCAGTACTTC. As protein: CASSLGGLLGQGSRQYF.

The chain has TRBV9 and TRBJ1-2; 7 bases line up with TRBD1. The CDR3 consists of 15 residues. V lost 0 bases and J lost 5; bases outside the gene matches: 7. CDR1 is SGDLS and CDR2 is YYNGEE in the germline V gene. As DNA, the CDR3 is TGTGCCAGCAGCGTAGCGGAGGGGGCGAGGTATGGCTACACCTTC. Protein product: CASSVAEGARYGYTF.

CDR3 nucleotides: TGTGCCAGCAGCCAACCGGGAGGAACGGGGCTCTACGAGCAGTACTTC. It translates to CASSQPGGTGLYEQYF. The chain recombines TRBV11-2 with TRBJ2-7, with TRBD2 identical over 7 bases. The CDR3 length is 16 residues. J was trimmed by 3 bases and V by 5 bases; bases with no gene match: 13. Germline CDR1 and CDR2: SGHAT and FQNNGV.

The rearrangement joins TRBV30 to TRBJ1-5, with TRBD1 identical over 9 bases. The germline CDR1 and CDR2 sequences are GTSNPN and SVGIG (reference sequence). Trimming took 5 bases from V and 1 from J; bases not matched to a gene: 6. The CDR3 spans 15 residues. Here the CDR3 reads CAWGKGQGSNQPQHF. CDR3 nucleotide sequence: TGTGCCTGGGGCAAAGGACAGGGGAGCAATCAGCCCCAGCATTTT.

The V and J genes are TRBV7-9 and TRBJ1-5; a weak D match, TRBD1 (6 bases). V was pared by 1 base and J by 1 base, with 11 bases between. The CDR3 contains 16 residues. Germline V lookup: CDR1 SEHNR, CDR2 FQNEAQ (reference sequence). The CDR3 loop is CASSLEGGQSNQPQHF. CDR3 DNA sequence: TGTGCCAGCAGCTTAGAGGGGGGGCAGAGCAATCAGCCCCAGCATTTT.

V gene TRBV14 combines with J gene TRBJ1-1; D is perhaps TRBD1 (5 bases). CDR3 length: 13 residues. Germline V gene lookup returns CDR1 SGHDN and CDR2 FVKESK. The V end was cut by 4 bases, the J end by 11 bases, with 17 bases between. The CDR3 region is CASSPSGGAAAFF. The CDR3 DNA follows: TGTGCCAGCAGCCCCTCGGGCGGGGCTGCGGCTTTCTTT.

The chain links TRBV14 to TRBJ2-7, with D perhaps TRBD1 (5 bases). CDR1 and CDR2 from the germline V gene are SGHDN and FVKESK. V lost 0 bases, J lost 0 bases, and 12 bases lay in between. The CDR3 loop spans 16 amino acids. The CDR3 sequence: CASSQEGETASYEQYF. The CDR3 DNA follows: TGTGCCAGCAGCCAAGAAGGAGAGACAGCCTCCTACGAGCAGTACTTC.